A selection of T cell receptor beta chains follows, all from one sample in a study of T cell clonotyping in hematopoietic cell transplantation. Sequencing was performed with immunoSEQ multiplex PCR; in TCRdb, only in-frame clones are kept and a portion is missing. The sample holds approximately 6,000 clones, roughly 32% seen once. The specimen was peripheral blood mononuclear cells, collected 30 days after allogeneic stem cell transplant. These receptor sequences come from a female patient in her fifties or sixties who had an allogeneic stem cell transplant from an unrelated donor, so the T cells may come from the graft donor. Some clones in this sample may be carry-over from other donors' samples. Both conserved end residues are part of each CDR3. D genes are given only for firm matches. The size of a clone is reported for some rows only, either as once, few or many, or as a class for expanded clones.

V gene: TRBV6-5
clone size: -
J gene: TRBJ1-2
D gene: -
CDR3 DNA: TGTACCAGCAGGGCACAGAGAAACTATGGCTACACCTTC
CDR3 protein: CTSRAQRNYGYTF

V gene: TRBV5-6
clone size: large
J gene: TRBJ1-4
D gene: -
CDR3 DNA: TGTGCCAGCAGCCGCGTGGGGGAAAAACTGTTTTTT
CDR3 protein: CASSRVGEKLFF

V gene: TRBV28
clone size: few
J gene: TRBJ2-7
D gene: TRBD1
CDR3 DNA: TGTGCCAGCAGTATAGGACAGGGGGCCTACGAGCAGTACTTC
CDR3 protein: CASSIGQGAYEQYF

V gene: TRBV5-1
clone size: -
J gene: TRBJ1-6
D gene: -
CDR3 DNA: TGCGCCAGCAGCTTCCGGGACGACTATAATTCACCCCTCCACTTT
CDR3 protein: CASSFRDDYNSPLHF

V gene: TRBV25-1
clone size: few
J gene: TRBJ2-7
D gene: -
CDR3 DNA: TGTGCCAGCAGTGGTAAGGAAGTGCTGGACGAGCAGTACTTC
CDR3 protein: CASSGKEVLDEQYF

V gene: TRBV6-1
clone size: few
J gene: TRBJ2-7
D gene: TRBD1
CDR3 DNA: TGTGCCAGCAGTGCGGGACAGGCAACAATGAGCTCCTACGAGCAGTACTTC
CDR3 protein: CASSAGQATMSSYEQYF

V gene: TRBV28
clone size: few
J gene: TRBJ1-5
D gene: -
CDR3 DNA: TGTGCCAGCAGTTTTTCCGACCCTAGCAATCAGCCCCAGCATTTT
CDR3 protein: CASSFSDPSNQPQHF

V gene: TRBV29-1
clone size: -
J gene: TRBJ2-7
D gene: -
CDR3 DNA: TGCAGCGTTGAAACAGCCCTAGGAGCCTACGAGCAGTACTTC
CDR3 protein: CSVETALGAYEQYF

V gene: TRBV6-5
clone size: few
J gene: TRBJ2-2
D gene: -
CDR3 DNA: TGTGCCAGCAGTTACGATAGTGGCACCGGGGAGCTGTTTTTT
CDR3 protein: CASSYDSGTGELFF

V gene: TRBV30
clone size: few
J gene: TRBJ1-2
D gene: -
CDR3 DNA: TGTGCCTGGAGACAGGGACACTATGGCTACACCTTC
CDR3 protein: CAWRQGHYGYTF

V gene: TRBV5-8
clone size: -
J gene: TRBJ2-3
D gene: TRBD2
CDR3 DNA: TGTGCCAGCAGCGGGGGGGTGCTATCAGATACGCAGTATTTT
CDR3 protein: CASSGGVLSDTQYF

V gene: TRBV30
clone size: once
J gene: TRBJ1-5
D gene: -
CDR3 DNA: TGTGCCTTAGGGTCAGGGGTTAGCAATCAGCCCCAGCATTTT
CDR3 protein: CALGSGVSNQPQHF

V gene: TRBV25-1
clone size: -
J gene: TRBJ1-6
D gene: -
CDR3 DNA: TGTGCCAGCAATTATCCGGGTTCACCCCTCCACTTT
CDR3 protein: CASNYPGSPLHF

V gene: TRBV30
clone size: -
J gene: TRBJ1-2
D gene: -
CDR3 DNA: TGTGCCTGGAAAGGGACATCTTCGGGGGTAGGCTACACCTTC
CDR3 protein: CAWKGTSSGVGYTF

V gene: TRBV30
clone size: -
J gene: TRBJ2-1
D gene: -
CDR3 DNA: TGTGCCTGGAACAGGGCGGCTCGTCGGGGATCCTACAATGAGCAGTTCTTC
CDR3 protein: CAWNRAARRGSYNEQFF

V gene: TRBV30
clone size: -
J gene: TRBJ2-3
D gene: -
CDR3 DNA: TGTGCCTGGAGTGTCGCGGGGACAGATACGCAGTATTTT
CDR3 protein: CAWSVAGTDTQYF

V gene: TRBV2
clone size: few
J gene: TRBJ1-2
D gene: -
CDR3 DNA: TGTGCCAGCAGTGAAGCGGGGACACGCAGGGCCAGGGAGGGCTACACCTTC
CDR3 protein: CASSEAGTRRAREGYTF

V gene: TRBV6-6
clone size: -
J gene: TRBJ2-2
D gene: -
CDR3 DNA: TGTGCCAGCAGCCCCGGGACGATTAACACCGGGGAGCTGTTTTTT
CDR3 protein: CASSPGTINTGELFF

V gene: TRBV6-9
clone size: -
J gene: TRBJ1-2
D gene: -
CDR3 DNA: TGTGCCAGCACCCAACTCGGCGGTTCCAGATATGGCTACACCTTC
CDR3 protein: CASTQLGGSRYGYTF

V gene: TRBV28
clone size: -
J gene: TRBJ1-5
D gene: -
CDR3 DNA: TGTGCCAGCAGTCCCGACCAGCAGCCCCAGCATTTT
CDR3 protein: CASSPDQQPQHF

V gene: TRBV7-8
clone size: few
J gene: TRBJ2-1
D gene: -
CDR3 DNA: TGTGCCAGCAGCTCCCGCTCCTACAATGAGCAGTTCTTC
CDR3 protein: CASSSRSYNEQFF